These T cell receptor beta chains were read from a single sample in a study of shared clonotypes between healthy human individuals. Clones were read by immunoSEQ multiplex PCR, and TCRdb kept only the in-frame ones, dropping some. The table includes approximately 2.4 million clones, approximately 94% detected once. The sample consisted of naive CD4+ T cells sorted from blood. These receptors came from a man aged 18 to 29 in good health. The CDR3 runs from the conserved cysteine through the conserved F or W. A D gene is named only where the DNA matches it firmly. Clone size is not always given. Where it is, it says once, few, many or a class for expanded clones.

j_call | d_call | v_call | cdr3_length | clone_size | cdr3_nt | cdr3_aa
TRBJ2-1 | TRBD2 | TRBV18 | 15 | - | TGTGCCAGCTCACCACCCCCGGGAGGGTTCAATGAGCAGTTCTTC | CASSPPPGGFNEQFF
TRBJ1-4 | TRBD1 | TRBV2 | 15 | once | TGTGCCAGCAGCGCAATGACAGGGTTAGGCGAAAAACTGTTTTTT | CASSAMTGLGEKLFF
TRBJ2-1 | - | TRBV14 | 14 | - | TGTGCCAGCAGAAGGTCCCCCGGCGACAATGAGCAGTTCTTC | CASRRSPGDNEQFF
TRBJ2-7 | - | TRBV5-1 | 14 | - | TGCGCCAGCAAAGAGACCGGGGGCTCCTACGAGCAGTACTTC | CASKETGGSYEQYF
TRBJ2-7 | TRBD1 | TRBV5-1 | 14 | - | TGCGCCAGCAGCCAGACAGGGGAGGCCTACGAGCAGTACTTC | CASSQTGEAYEQYF
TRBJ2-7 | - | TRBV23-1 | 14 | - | TGCGCCAGCAGTCAATCTAGACACCACTACGAGCAGTACTTC | CASSQSRHHYEQYF
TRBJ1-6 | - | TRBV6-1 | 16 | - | TGTGTCAGCAGTGAAGCCGGCCGGCACCTTAATTCACCCCTCCACTTT | CVSSEAGRHLNSPLHF
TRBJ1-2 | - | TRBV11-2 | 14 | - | TGTGCCAGCAGCACTCTCAGGGGTAACTATGGCTACACCTTC | CASSTLRGNYGYTF
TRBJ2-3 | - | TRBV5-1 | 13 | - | TGCGCCAGCAGCTTGGGGGAGTCAGGTACGCAGTATTTT | CASSLGESGTQYF
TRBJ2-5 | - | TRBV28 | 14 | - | TGTGCCAGCAGTTTAGGTGGGGGTTTCGAGACCCAGTACTTC | CASSLGGGFETQYF
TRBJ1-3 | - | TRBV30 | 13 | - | TGTGCCGTGACAGTCCTCTCTGGAAACACCATATATTTT | CAVTVLSGNTIYF
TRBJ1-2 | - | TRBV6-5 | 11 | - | TGTGCCAGCACACGTGGGGGTGGCTACACCTTC | CASTRGGGYTF
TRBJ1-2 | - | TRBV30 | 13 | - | TGTGCCTGGTCCCGGGGATTTGGCCTGGGCTACACCTTC | CAWSRGFGLGYTF
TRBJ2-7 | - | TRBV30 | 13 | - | TGTGCCTGGGGGGACGGAGTTTCCTACGAGCAGTACTTC | CAWGDGVSYEQYF
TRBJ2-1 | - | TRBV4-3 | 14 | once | TGCGCCAGCAGCCAAGAAAGGGGAGCGAATGAGCAGTTCTTC | CASSQERGANEQFF
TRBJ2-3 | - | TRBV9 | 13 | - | TGTGCCAGCAGCGTAGAGGGGTTGGATACGCAGTATTTT | CASSVEGLDTQYF
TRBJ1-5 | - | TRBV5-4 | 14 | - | TGTGCCAGCAGCCAAACAGGCTCCAATCAGCCCCAGCATTTT | CASSQTGSNQPQHF
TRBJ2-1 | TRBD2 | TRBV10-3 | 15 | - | TGTGCCATCAGTGATGGACTAGGGACCGATGGTGAGCAGTTCTTC | CAISDGLGTDGEQFF
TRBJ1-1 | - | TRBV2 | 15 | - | TGTGCCAGCACTGCCGAGCCCGGCATTAACACTGAAGCTTTCTTT | CASTAEPGINTEAFF
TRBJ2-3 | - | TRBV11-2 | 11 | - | TGTGCCAGCAGCTTAAGAGATACGCAGTATTTT | CASSLRDTQYF
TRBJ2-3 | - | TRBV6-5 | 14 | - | TGTGCCAGCAGTAGAGGCGGCAACACAGATACGCAGTATTTT | CASSRGGNTDTQYF
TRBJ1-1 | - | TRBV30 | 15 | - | TGTGCCTGGAGGGTGCAGGGAAGCATGAACACTGAAGCTTTCTTT | CAWRVQGSMNTEAFF
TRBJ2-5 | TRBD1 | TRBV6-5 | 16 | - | TGTGCCAGCAGTTACTCTACGGGACAGGGAGTGGAGACCCAGTACTTC | CASSYSTGQGVETQYF
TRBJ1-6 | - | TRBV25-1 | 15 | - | TGTGCCAGCAGTGAATACCCAGATAAGGGGTCACCCCTCCACTTT | CASSEYPDKGSPLHF
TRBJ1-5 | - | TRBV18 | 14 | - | TGTGCCAGCTCACCGGGAGCCAATTATCAGCCCCAGCATTTT | CASSPGANYQPQHF
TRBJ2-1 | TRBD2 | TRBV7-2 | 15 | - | TGTGCCAGCAGCTTAGCGGGGGGGACCTACAATGAGCAGTTCTTC | CASSLAGGTYNEQFF
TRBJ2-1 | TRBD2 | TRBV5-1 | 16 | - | TGCGCCAGCAGCTTAGGCACTAGCGGGAGCTACAATGAGCAGTTCTTC | CASSLGTSGSYNEQFF
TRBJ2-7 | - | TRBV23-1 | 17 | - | TGCGCCAGCAGTCAATTTAGGTCCCAAACAGAGACCTACGAGCAGTACTTC | CASSQFRSQTETYEQYF
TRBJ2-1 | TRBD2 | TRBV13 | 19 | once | TGTGCCAGCAGCTTAGGCCCGGGACTAGCGGAGTCCACCTACAATGAGCAGTTCTTC | CASSLGPGLAESTYNEQFF
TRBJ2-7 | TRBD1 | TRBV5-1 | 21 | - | TGCGCCAGCAGCTTGGGTATGGGTGCCGGGACAGGGGGCGCGGCTGGGAACGAGCAGTACTTC | CASSLGMGAGTGGAAGNEQYF
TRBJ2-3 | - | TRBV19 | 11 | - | TGTGCCACCACCAGGGCGGATACGCAGTATTTT | CATTRADTQYF
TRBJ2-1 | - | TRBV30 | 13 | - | TGTGCCTGGAGATGGGGCTCCTACAATGAGCAGTTCTTC | CAWRWGSYNEQFF
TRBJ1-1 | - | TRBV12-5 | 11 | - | TGTGCTAGTGGACCGGGCTCTGAAGCTTTCTTT | CASGPGSEAFF
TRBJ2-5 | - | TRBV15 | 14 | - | TGTGCCACCAGCAGAGACAGGGCTCAAGAGACCCAGTACTTC | CATSRDRAQETQYF
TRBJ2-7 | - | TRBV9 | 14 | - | TGTGCCAGCAGCGAGTTGGCAGGGCCCTACGAGCAGTACTTC | CASSELAGPYEQYF
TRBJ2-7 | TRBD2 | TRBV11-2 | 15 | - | TGTGCCAGCAGCTTAGAGGGGACTAGGGACTCCGAGCAGTACTTC | CASSLEGTRDSEQYF
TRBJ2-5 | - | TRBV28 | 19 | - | TGTGCCAGCAGTTTATTCGAACCGCCGCAGGGCTCCGGTGGGGAGACCCAGTACTTC | CASSLFEPPQGSGGETQYF
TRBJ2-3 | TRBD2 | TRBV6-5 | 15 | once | TGTGCCAGCAGCACGAGCGGGAGTAGGACAGATACGCAGTATTTT | CASSTSGSRTDTQYF
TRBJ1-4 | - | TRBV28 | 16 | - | TGTGCCAGCAGGAGAACCGGGACTTTAGTATATGAAAAACTGTTTTTT | CASRRTGTLVYEKLFF
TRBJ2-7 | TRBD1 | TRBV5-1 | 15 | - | TGCGCCAGCAGCGAGTCCGGGACAGCTCCCTACGAGCAGTACTTC | CASSESGTAPYEQYF
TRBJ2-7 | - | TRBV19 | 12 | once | TGTGCCAGTAGCGGGAACACCTACGAGCAGTACTTC | CASSGNTYEQYF
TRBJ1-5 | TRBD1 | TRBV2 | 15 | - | TGTGCCAGCACCGAACAGGGGGACAGCAATCAGCCCCAGCATTTT | CASTEQGDSNQPQHF
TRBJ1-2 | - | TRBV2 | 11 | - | TGTGCCAGCAGGATAGAGGGACTCTACACCTTC | CASRIEGLYTF
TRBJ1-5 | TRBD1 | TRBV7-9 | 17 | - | TGTGCCAGCAGCTCGGGACAGGGGGGAATTCGGAATCAGCCCCAGCATTTT | CASSSGQGGIRNQPQHF
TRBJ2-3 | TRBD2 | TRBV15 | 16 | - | TGTGCCACCAGCAGTCGTTTAGCGGGAAGCACAGATACGCAGTATTTT | CATSSRLAGSTDTQYF
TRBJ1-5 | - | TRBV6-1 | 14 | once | TGTGCCAGCAGTGAAGCTCGGGGCAATCAGCCCCAGCATTTT | CASSEARGNQPQHF
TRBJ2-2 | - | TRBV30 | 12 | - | TGTGCCTGGAGATACTACCCCGGGGAGCTGTTTTTT | CAWRYYPGELFF
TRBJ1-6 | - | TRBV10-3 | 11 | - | TGTGCCATCAGTGAGTCAGGACCCCTCCACTTT | CAISESGPLHF
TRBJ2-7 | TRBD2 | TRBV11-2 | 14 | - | TGTGCCAGCAGCCCGCGGACTAGCGGATACGAGCAGTACTTC | CASSPRTSGYEQYF
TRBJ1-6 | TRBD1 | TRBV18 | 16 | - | TGTGCCAGCTCACTGACAGGGAGCTCCTATAATTCACCCCTCCACTTT | CASSLTGSSYNSPLHF
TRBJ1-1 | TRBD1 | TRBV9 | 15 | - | TGTGCCAGCAGCCCGAGGACAGGGGCGAGCTCTGAAGCTTTCTTT | CASSPRTGASSEAFF
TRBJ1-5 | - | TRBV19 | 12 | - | TGTGCCAGTACCGATCGTACGGAGCCCCAGCATTTT | CASTDRTEPQHF
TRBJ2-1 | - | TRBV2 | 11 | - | TGTGCCGGCCGGACGAACAATGAGCAGTTCTTC | CAGRTNNEQFF
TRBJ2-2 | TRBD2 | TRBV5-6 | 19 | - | TGTGCCAGCAGCTTGTGGCTAGCGGGAGGGGGTGCGAACACCGGGGAGCTGTTTTTT | CASSLWLAGGGANTGELFF
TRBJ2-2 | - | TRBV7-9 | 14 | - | TGTGCCAGCAGCTTAGAGTTGATGACCGGGGAGCTGTTTTTT | CASSLELMTGELFF
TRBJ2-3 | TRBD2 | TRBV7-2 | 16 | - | TGTGCCAGCAGCTCCCCCGGAGCGGGACGCACAGATACGCAGTATTTT | CASSSPGAGRTDTQYF
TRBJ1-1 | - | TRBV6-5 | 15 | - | TGTGCCAGCAGTCCTCGGACACGGACGAACACTGAAGCTTTCTTT | CASSPRTRTNTEAFF
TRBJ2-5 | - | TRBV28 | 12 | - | TGTGCCAGCACCCGATCTCTAGAGACCCAGTACTTC | CASTRSLETQYF
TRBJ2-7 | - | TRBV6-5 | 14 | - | TGTGCCAGCAGTTACTCCCGTCCAGTCTACGAGCAGTACTTC | CASSYSRPVYEQYF
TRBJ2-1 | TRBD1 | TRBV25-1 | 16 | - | TGTGCCAGCAGTGAATATAGGCCCGGACAGGGGGGTGAGCAGTTCTTC | CASSEYRPGQGGEQFF